This T cell receptor beta chain was profiled in a study of persistence of HIV-infected CD4 T cells. Whole-study findings and limits: CMV- and Gag-responding cells had lower TCRbeta richness than CD3/CD28-responding cells. Antigen-responding cells were enriched for degenerate expanded CDR3beta sequences.

On this clone: The target antigen is unknown.

Lysates of CMV-infected fibroblasts at around 9.1 ug/mL stimulated these cells. Responding CD4+ T cells were sorted by upregulation of both CD40 ligand and CD69. Undetectable plasma HIV-1 RNA below 50 copies/mL lasted at least 4 years. CD8-depleted PBMCs were stimulated 18 hours with anti-CD28/CD49d costimulation, CD40-blocking antibody and enfuvirtide. The libraries were made with immunoSEQ version 4 in survey mode. Sequencing was performed with immunoSEQ multiplex PCR; in TCRdb, only in-frame clones are kept and a portion is missing. The top ten clones hold approximately 70% of a sample with some 7,000 clones, approximately 81% of them seen once. V shed 2 bases, J shed 7 bases, and the junction held 5 bases outside the gene matches. Germline CDR1 KGHSH, CDR2 LQKENI. The CDR3 spans 13 residues.

Sequenced material: CD4+ T cells sorted from PBMCs after roughly 20-hour stimulation, taken from a patient who received antiretroviral therapy. The chain employs TRBV18 and TRBJ2-7; 7 bases are shared with TRBD1. The sequence was collected from an adult woman with HIV who was CMV-seropositive. Written as DNA, the CDR3 is TGTGCCAGCTCACCAGACAGGGCCTGGGAGCAGTACTTC. It encodes CASSPDRAWEQYF.